These 8 T cell receptor beta chains came from one sample sequenced in a study of blood T cells in healthy people across ages. Alongside a J-beta primer mix, a sample-barcoded 5' primer served in a second PCR lasting about 7 to 12 cycles. TCRdb reprocessed the 5' RACE reads with MiXCR, giving one entry per CDR3 protein. The repertoire holds about 1.8 million distinct CDR3 sequences, with around half as singletons. Sample: blood. The receptors here all came from a woman between 40 and 50 years old in good health.

The chain uses TRBV27 and TRBJ2-4; tentative D call: TRBD2 (5 bases). The germline gives CDR1 MNHEY, CDR2 SMNVEV (reference sequence). Trimming removed 8 bases at V and 13 bases at J, with 18 bases between. There are 12 residues in the CDR3. The CDR3 DNA reads TGTGCCAGCGGAGCGTCGGCGTGGGAGCAGTACTTC. It yields the protein CASGASAWEQYF.

V gene TRBV10-3 combines with J gene TRBJ2-3; 14 bases agree with TRBD2. The CDR3 spans 13 residues. The germline V gene has CDR1 ENHRY and CDR2 SYGVKD. J was trimmed by 9 bases and V by 4 bases; bases with no gene match: 0. The CDR3 region has the DNA TGTGCCATCAGTGGGACTAGCGGGGGGACGCAGTATTTT. This encodes CAISGTSGGTQYF.

CDR3 loop: CASSATRERDEQFF. CDR3 DNA sequence: TGTGCCAGCAGCGCAACCAGGGAAAGGGATGAGCAGTTCTTC. This chain links TRBV9 with TRBJ2-1, with D possibly being TRBD1 (5 bases). The CDR3 has 14 residues. Germline loops: CDR1 SGDLS, CDR2 YYNGEE. V gave up 3 bases and J gave up 8 bases, with 15 bases separating them.

The CDR3 sequence: CASSLSTRSDEQYF. The CDR3 DNA sequence: TGTGCCAGCAGTTTATCCACTAGGAGCGACGAGCAGTACTTC. The chain couples TRBV12-3 or TRBV12-4 to TRBJ2-7; a weak D match, TRBD2 (5 bases). V shed 2 bases and J shed 5 bases, with 13 bases lying between them. The CDR3 has 14 amino acids.

CDR3 nucleotide sequence: TGCGCCAGCAGCTTGGCATATCCTCGGCGGGGGGACAATGAGCAGTTCTTC. It translates to CASSLAYPRRGDNEQFF. The chain has TRBV5-1 and TRBJ2-1; 8 bases line up with TRBD2. CDR1 and CDR2 (germline): SGHRS, YFSETQ. CDR3 length: 17 amino acids. J was trimmed by 5 bases and V by 0 bases; bases with no gene match: 10.

The chain is built from TRBV5-1 and TRBJ2-1, with 8 bases fitting TRBD2. The CDR3 contains 21 residues. The ends lost 0 bases at V and 0 bases at J; junction bases unmatched: 17. Germline V gene data show CDR1 as SGHRS and CDR2 as YFSETQ. The CDR3 DNA reads TGCGCCAGCAGCTTGGTGGGGGGTAGCGGGGTTGACGGGGGCTCCTACAATGAGCAGTTCTTC. As protein: CASSLVGGSGVDGGSYNEQFF.

This clonotype appeared a few times. The rearrangement joins TRBV2 to TRBJ2-5; D not resolved. The germline V gene has CDR1 SNHLY and CDR2 FYNNEI. Between the trimmed V and J ends, which lost 8 bases and 5 bases, there was a span of 15 bases. This CDR3 has 13 amino acids. The CDR3 nucleotides read TGTGCCAGCGGCGAAGACCGGTGGGAGACCCAGTACTTC. It encodes CASGEDRWETQYF.

This clonotype was seen more than once but under ten times. The V gene is TRBV4-3, the J gene TRBJ2-6; a weak D match, TRBD2 (5 bases). The V end lost 1 base, the J end lost 0 bases, and 16 bases lay between the germline ends. This CDR3 is built from 19 residues. Per the germline V gene, CDR1 is LGHNA and CDR2 is YSLEER. The CDR3 here is CASSQALAGVVSGANVLTF. The CDR3 DNA is TGCGCCAGCAGCCAAGCCCTGGCCGGGGTGGTCTCTGGGGCCAACGTCCTGACTTTC.